Following are 14 T cell receptor beta chains from one sample sequenced in a study of cytomegalovirus exposure and HLA in healthy donors. The primer mix had 60 Vbeta and 13 Jbeta primers. Only in-frame clones appear in the TCRdb table, and some are missing; sequencing was by immunoSEQ multiplex PCR. The table has just over 80,000 clones, around 78% seen once. The material sequenced was PBMCs. The receptor set was obtained from a man between 18 and 29 years old in good health and CMV-seropositive.

This clone was counted between two and nine times. This chain connects TRBV29-1 to TRBJ2-2; 7 nucleotides agree with TRBD2. The CDR3 consists of 13 residues. Germline loops: CDR1 SQVTM, CDR2 ANQGSEA. J was trimmed by 5 bases and V by 5 bases; bases with no gene match: 5. For the CDR3, the DNA is TGCAGCGTTAGCGGGGCCCTAACCGGGGAGCTGTTTTTT. Encoded protein: CSVSGALTGELFF.

This clone was found a few times. The CDR3 protein is CASSLTGELFF. The CDR3 DNA reads as TGTGCCAGCAGCCTAACCGGGGAGCTGTTTTTT. The chain carries TRBV11-3 and TRBJ2-2; D uncertain. V lost 5 bases and J 5 bases, leaving 3 bases between the germline ends. The CDR3 length is 11 residues. Germline V gene sequence: CDR1 SGHNT, CDR2 YENEEA.

V gene TRBV25-1 combines with J gene TRBJ2-5; 9 nucleotides align to TRBD2. Near its end, the DNA agrees better with TRBJ2-7, so the J call may be wrong. CDR1 is MGHDK, CDR2 SYGVNS, per germline. The CDR3 covers 14 residues. The CDR3 here is CANPRVAGAYEQYF. The CDR3 DNA reads as TGTGCCAATCCAAGGGTAGCGGGAGCCTACGAGCAGTACTTC.

The gene calls are TRBV6-1 and TRBJ2-2, with 7 bases that match TRBD2. The V segment lost 4 bases and the J segment 1 base; nucleotides outside the gene matches: 3. Germline assignment: CDR1 MNHNS and CDR2 SASEGT. The CDR3 runs to 15 residues. The CDR3 DNA sequence: TGTGCCAGCAGTGTAATAGCGGGGAACACCGGGGAGCTGTTTTTT. This translates into CASSVIAGNTGELFF.

J is TRBJ1-3 and V is TRBV6-1, with a possible D match to TRBD1 (5 bases). This CDR3 is built from 13 residues. The germline gives CDR1 MNHNS, CDR2 SASEGT. Trimming stripped 4 bases from V and 4 bases from J, with 8 bases between. This chain's CDR3 is CASSGQLGNTIYF. The CDR3 DNA sequence: TGTGCCAGCAGTGGACAGTTGGGAAACACCATATATTTT.

This clone was found a few times. V and J are TRBV6-5 and TRBJ1-2; D is possibly TRBD1 (5 bases). This CDR3 comprises 13 residues. Looked up from germline, CDR1 is MNHEY and CDR2 is SVGAGI. Deletions cut 5 bases from V and 8 bases from J, with 15 bases between. For the CDR3, the DNA is TGTGCCAGCAGTAACGGGGGGACGAGGGGCTACACCTTC. It is translated as CASSNGGTRGYTF.

V is TRBV7-2 and J is TRBJ1-2; D is ambiguous. With 1 base removed from V and 4 bases from J, the gap between germline ends came to 10 bases. The CDR3 is made up of 14 amino acids. CDR1 and CDR2 from the germline V gene are SGHTA and FQGNSA. CDR3 bases: TGTGCCAGCAGCTTAGTCCGGGTCACCTATGGCTACACCTTC. Residues: CASSLVRVTYGYTF. Variable domain in full (rest from reference TRBV7-2 and TRBJ1-2): GAGVSQSPSNKVTEKGKDVELRCDPISGHTALYWYRQSLGQGLEFLIYFQGNSAPDKSGLPSDRFSAERTGGSVSTLTIQRTQQEDSAVYLCASSLVRVTYGYTFGSGTRLTVV.

The V gene is TRBV2, the J gene TRBJ2-7; the D gene is possibly TRBD1 (5 bases). The germline V gene has CDR1 SNHLY and CDR2 FYNNEI. Deletions cut 4 bases from V and 0 bases from J, with 13 bases between. The CDR3 is 15 residues long. The CDR3 is CASSVLGVNSYEQYF. CDR3 bases: TGTGCCAGCAGTGTATTAGGGGTTAACTCCTACGAGCAGTACTTC.

V gene TRBV28 combines with J gene TRBJ2-7, with 7 bases that match TRBD2. V lost 9 bases to trimming and J lost 4 bases; unmatched junction nucleotides: 6. In germline, CDR1 is MDHEN, CDR2 SYDVKM. This CDR3 is built from 12 residues. The CDR3 reads CARRPRGYEQYF. The CDR3 DNA follows: TGTGCCAGGAGGCCGCGGGGGTACGAGCAGTACTTC.

The J gene is TRBJ2-3, the V gene TRBV4-2, with 8 nucleotides matching TRBD2. This CDR3 has 13 amino acids. Germline V gene sequence: CDR1 LGHNA, CDR2 YNFKEQ. Trimming at V came to 1 base and at J to 11 bases, leaving 5 bases not matched to a gene. CDR3 amino acids: CASSQVVAGRQYF. Here the CDR3 DNA reads TGTGCCAGCAGCCAAGTCGTAGCGGGAAGGCAGTATTTT.

This sequence joins TRBV6-1 and TRBJ2-5; TRBD2 agrees at 12 bases. Per the germline V gene, CDR1 is MNHNS and CDR2 is SASEGT. V was clipped by 6 bases and J by 9 bases; unmatched bases: 8. The CDR3 runs 14 residues. The DNA for the CDR3 is TGTGCCAGCAGCACAAGGACTAGCGGGAACCCCCAGTACTTC. It encodes CASSTRTSGNPQYF.

The V call is TRBV9, the J call TRBJ2-1, with TRBD2 identical over 7 bases. V gave up 3 bases and J gave up 6 bases; unmatched junction bases: 6. Germline V gives CDR1 SGDLS, CDR2 YYNGEE. The CDR3 sequence is 14 residues long. The CDR3 DNA reads TGTGCCAGCAGCGCACGGACTAGGCCCAATGAGCAGTTCTTC. This sequence encodes CASSARTRPNEQFF.

The J gene is TRBJ1-2, the V gene TRBV7-9; TRBD1 agrees at 10 bases. Germline CDR1 is SEHNR and CDR2 is FQNEAQ (reference sequence). After removal of 1 base from V and 13 bases from J, the junction contained 9 bases not matched to a gene. This CDR3 spans 14 amino acids. The CDR3 sequence is CASSLGRTGGVRTF. The CDR3 nucleotides are TGTGCCAGCAGCTTAGGAAGGACAGGGGGAGTACGCACCTTC.

V is TRBV5-1 and J is TRBJ2-4; D might be TRBD1 (5 bases). This CDR3 spans 15 amino acids. The ends were cut back, 2 bases at V and 2 bases at J, with 11 bases in the middle. The germline CDR1 and CDR2 sequences are SGHRS and YFSETQ. Written as DNA, the CDR3 is TGCGCCAGCAGCTTAGGGGTGGTCACCAAAAACATTCAGTACTTC. It yields the protein CASSLGVVTKNIQYF.